These T cell receptor beta chains were read from a single sample in a study of T cell changes during pregnancy in multiple sclerosis. Measured with immunoSEQ multiplex PCR; TCRdb has only the in-frame clones, and not every one. The sample carries 65,000 to 95,000 clones, over 85% recorded once. Sample: peripheral blood, taken in the second trimester of pregnancy. The receptor set was obtained from a female donor in good health, enrolled as a control in a pregnancy study. CDR3s include the opening cysteine and the closing phenylalanine or tryptophan. The order of the fields is J gene, V gene, CDR3 length, D gene, clone size, CDR3 DNA, CDR3 protein. D genes are given only for firm matches. Size is omitted from some rows. Given values are once, few, many or a class for expanded clones.

j_gene: TRBJ2-1
v_gene: TRBV28
len: 17
d_gene: NA
abundance: NA
CDR3nt: TGTGCCAGCAGTTCCTCCCCCTCGGGACTCCTTGTCAGTGAGCAGTTCTTC
CDR3aa: CASSSSPSGLLVSEQFF

j_gene: TRBJ2-1
v_gene: TRBV5-1
len: 15
d_gene: TRBD2
abundance: NA
CDR3nt: TGCGCCAGCAGCTCAAGACTAGCGGGAGCCAATGAGCAGTTCTTC
CDR3aa: CASSSRLAGANEQFF

j_gene: TRBJ2-7
v_gene: TRBV7-9
len: 13
d_gene: NA
abundance: NA
CDR3nt: TGTGCCAGCAGCCCCACCACCAGTTACGAGCAGTACTTC
CDR3aa: CASSPTTSYEQYF

j_gene: TRBJ2-3
v_gene: TRBV5-4
len: 14
d_gene: NA
abundance: NA
CDR3nt: TGTGCCAGCAGCTTGGCTAGCGGCACAGATACGCAGTATTTT
CDR3aa: CASSLASGTDTQYF

j_gene: TRBJ2-1
v_gene: TRBV4-1
len: 16
d_gene: NA
abundance: NA
CDR3nt: TGCGCCAGCAGCTCTTTCTCGGGATCCTCCTACAATGAGCAGTTCTTC
CDR3aa: CASSSFSGSSYNEQFF

j_gene: TRBJ1-2
v_gene: TRBV19
len: 14
d_gene: TRBD1
abundance: NA
CDR3nt: TGTGCCAGTATGCCGACAGGGGAGGAATATGGCTACACCTTC
CDR3aa: CASMPTGEEYGYTF

j_gene: TRBJ1-3
v_gene: TRBV5-4
len: 14
d_gene: NA
abundance: NA
CDR3nt: TGTGCCAGCAGCTTACGCGGCTCTGGAAACACCATATATTTT
CDR3aa: CASSLRGSGNTIYF

j_gene: TRBJ2-1
v_gene: TRBV11-1
len: 15
d_gene: NA
abundance: once
CDR3nt: TGTGCCAGCAGCTTAGGTGGGGCGGTACGAAATGAGCAGTTCTTC
CDR3aa: CASSLGGAVRNEQFF

j_gene: TRBJ1-4
v_gene: TRBV9
len: 15
d_gene: NA
abundance: NA
CDR3nt: TGTGCCAGCAGCGTAGCCTCGGGCGGGGATGAAAAACTGTTTTTT
CDR3aa: CASSVASGGDEKLFF

j_gene: TRBJ2-1
v_gene: TRBV5-4
len: 13
d_gene: NA
abundance: once
CDR3nt: TGTGCCAGCAGCTTGGAACGGGAGCGGGAGCAGTTCTTC
CDR3aa: CASSLEREREQFF

j_gene: TRBJ2-5
v_gene: TRBV6-5
len: 13
d_gene: NA
abundance: NA
CDR3nt: TGTGCCAGCAGTTACCACCTACAAGAGACCCAGTACTTC
CDR3aa: CASSYHLQETQYF

j_gene: TRBJ2-7
v_gene: TRBV4-1
len: 14
d_gene: NA
abundance: NA
CDR3nt: TGCGCCACCCTAAGGGGGGAGGGCCTGGGAGAGCAGTACTTC
CDR3aa: CATLRGEGLGEQYF

j_gene: TRBJ2-2
v_gene: TRBV5-1
len: 16
d_gene: TRBD2
abundance: once
CDR3nt: TGCGCCAGCAGCTCCACTAGCGGAGCGAACACCGGGGAGCTGTTTTTT
CDR3aa: CASSSTSGANTGELFF

j_gene: TRBJ2-3
v_gene: TRBV29-1
len: 16
d_gene: TRBD2
abundance: NA
CDR3nt: TGCAGCGTTGAAGATCCGGCTAGCGGGAGGACAGATACGCAGTATTTT
CDR3aa: CSVEDPASGRTDTQYF

j_gene: TRBJ1-2
v_gene: TRBV5-1
len: 16
d_gene: TRBD1
abundance: NA
CDR3nt: TGCGCCAGCAGCTTGGCGACAGGGGGTGTTAACTATGGCTACACCTTC
CDR3aa: CASSLATGGVNYGYTF

j_gene: TRBJ2-7
v_gene: TRBV7-8
len: 13
d_gene: TRBD1
abundance: NA
CDR3nt: TGTGCCAGCAGCTGGGACAGGGCCTACGAGCAGTACTTC
CDR3aa: CASSWDRAYEQYF

j_gene: TRBJ2-1
v_gene: TRBV7-9
len: 13
d_gene: NA
abundance: NA
CDR3nt: TGTGCCAGCAGCTTAGCAAGCGGGAATGAGCAGTTCTTC
CDR3aa: CASSLASGNEQFF

j_gene: TRBJ1-1
v_gene: TRBV15
len: 13
d_gene: NA
abundance: NA
CDR3nt: TGTGCCACCAGCAGAGGGGCTTGGACTGAAGCTTTCTTT
CDR3aa: CATSRGAWTEAFF

j_gene: TRBJ2-5
v_gene: TRBV6-6
len: 14
d_gene: TRBD2
abundance: NA
CDR3nt: TGTGCCAGCAGTTTTAGCGGGTTTCAAGAGACCCAGTACTTC
CDR3aa: CASSFSGFQETQYF

j_gene: TRBJ2-1
v_gene: TRBV2
len: 13
d_gene: NA
abundance: medium-sized
CDR3nt: TGTGCCAGCAGTGAATCAGGGTTCGATGAGCAGTTCTTC
CDR3aa: CASSESGFDEQFF

j_gene: TRBJ2-3
v_gene: TRBV6-6
len: 14
d_gene: NA
abundance: NA
CDR3nt: TGTGCCAGCAGTTACCGGACAGTCACAGATACGCAGTATTTT
CDR3aa: CASSYRTVTDTQYF

j_gene: TRBJ2-3
v_gene: TRBV9
len: 18
d_gene: TRBD2
abundance: NA
CDR3nt: TGTGCCAGCAGCGTATGGGACGGCGGGAGGAGTAGCACAGATACGCAGTATTTT
CDR3aa: CASSVWDGGRSSTDTQYF

j_gene: TRBJ2-7
v_gene: TRBV7-9
len: 13
d_gene: NA
abundance: NA
CDR3nt: TGTGCCAGCAGCTTTCAGGGATATGGCGAGCAGTACTTC
CDR3aa: CASSFQGYGEQYF

j_gene: TRBJ2-7
v_gene: TRBV6-6
len: 14
d_gene: NA
abundance: NA
CDR3nt: TGTGCCAGCAGTAGCCGGGACAACTCCTACGAGCAGTACTTC
CDR3aa: CASSSRDNSYEQYF

j_gene: TRBJ2-7
v_gene: TRBV4-1
len: 11
d_gene: TRBD2
abundance: NA
CDR3nt: TGCGCCAGCAGCCGGGGGGGCGAGCAGTACTTC
CDR3aa: CASSRGGEQYF

j_gene: TRBJ2-1
v_gene: TRBV5-1
len: 15
d_gene: NA
abundance: NA
CDR3nt: TGCGCCAGCAGCTTGACCTACACTAGCTCCAATGAGCAGTTCTTC
CDR3aa: CASSLTYTSSNEQFF

j_gene: TRBJ1-1
v_gene: TRBV27
len: 16
d_gene: NA
abundance: NA
CDR3nt: TGTGCCAGCAGTTTATCCACAGGCTGGGGAGGGGCTGAAGCTTTCTTT
CDR3aa: CASSLSTGWGGAEAFF

j_gene: TRBJ2-1
v_gene: TRBV5-4
len: 14
d_gene: NA
abundance: NA
CDR3nt: TGTGCCAGCAGCTTTTCGAGCTCCTACAATGAGCAGTTCTTC
CDR3aa: CASSFSSSYNEQFF

j_gene: TRBJ2-5
v_gene: TRBV27
len: 14
d_gene: NA
abundance: NA
CDR3nt: TGTGCCAGCAGTTTTGCGGGGAACCAAGAGACCCAGTACTTC
CDR3aa: CASSFAGNQETQYF

j_gene: TRBJ2-7
v_gene: TRBV6-1
len: 14
d_gene: TRBD2
abundance: NA
CDR3nt: TGTGCCAGCAGTCTTACCGGGACTAGTAGCGAGCAGTACTTC
CDR3aa: CASSLTGTSSEQYF

j_gene: TRBJ1-2
v_gene: TRBV5-6
len: 16
d_gene: TRBD1
abundance: NA
CDR3nt: TGTGCCAGCAGCTTGGGAGCCGGGACAGCGTTAGAGGGCTACACCTTC
CDR3aa: CASSLGAGTALEGYTF

j_gene: TRBJ1-5
v_gene: TRBV6-5
len: 14
d_gene: NA
abundance: NA
CDR3nt: TGTGCCAGCAGTCTCGGGGAAAGCAATCAGCCCCAGCATTTT
CDR3aa: CASSLGESNQPQHF

j_gene: TRBJ2-5
v_gene: TRBV6-1
len: 15
d_gene: TRBD2
abundance: NA
CDR3nt: TGTGCCAGCAGCGCACTAGCGGGCGGGCGGGAGACCCAGTACTTC
CDR3aa: CASSALAGGRETQYF

j_gene: TRBJ2-7
v_gene: TRBV4-2
len: 12
d_gene: NA
abundance: NA
CDR3nt: TGTGCCAGCAGCCAAGATTCATACGAGCAGTACTTC
CDR3aa: CASSQDSYEQYF

j_gene: TRBJ2-4
v_gene: TRBV9
len: 16
d_gene: NA
abundance: once
CDR3nt: TGTGCCAGCAGCGTAGGGGGCTCATCATCCAAAAACATTCAGTACTTC
CDR3aa: CASSVGGSSSKNIQYF

j_gene: TRBJ2-7
v_gene: TRBV5-4
len: 15
d_gene: TRBD1
abundance: NA
CDR3nt: TGTGCCAGCACGGTCTTGACAGGGGGTATCGACGAGCAGTACTTC
CDR3aa: CASTVLTGGIDEQYF

j_gene: TRBJ2-1
v_gene: TRBV28
len: 17
d_gene: TRBD2
abundance: NA
CDR3nt: TGTGCCAGCAGCCACCCCCCCCTAGCGGACTCCTACAATGAGCAGTTCTTC
CDR3aa: CASSHPPLADSYNEQFF

j_gene: TRBJ1-2
v_gene: TRBV6-6
len: 13
d_gene: TRBD1
abundance: NA
CDR3nt: TGTGCCAGCAGTCCGACAGGGGGCATTGGCTACACCTTC
CDR3aa: CASSPTGGIGYTF

j_gene: TRBJ2-2
v_gene: TRBV4-2
len: 17
d_gene: TRBD2
abundance: NA
CDR3nt: TGTGCCAGCAGCCTGGGACTAGCGGGAGTGAACACCGGGGAGCTGTTTTTT
CDR3aa: CASSLGLAGVNTGELFF

j_gene: TRBJ2-1
v_gene: TRBV11-2
len: 15
d_gene: TRBD2
abundance: NA
CDR3nt: TGTGCCAGCAGCTTGTCTAGCGGGTCGTACAATGAGCAGTTCTTC
CDR3aa: CASSLSSGSYNEQFF

j_gene: TRBJ2-3
v_gene: TRBV5-6
len: 15
d_gene: TRBD1
abundance: NA
CDR3nt: TGTGCCAGCAGTTGGGGAGGACAGGGTGTTGCTACGCAGTATTTT
CDR3aa: CASSWGGQGVATQYF

j_gene: TRBJ2-2
v_gene: TRBV28
len: 19
d_gene: TRBD2
abundance: NA
CDR3nt: TGTGCCAGCACCACCGAAGGGCTAGCGGGAGAACCACACAGCGGGGAGCTGTTTTTT
CDR3aa: CASTTEGLAGEPHSGELFF

j_gene: TRBJ1-1
v_gene: TRBV30
len: 13
d_gene: TRBD1
abundance: NA
CDR3nt: TGTGCCTGGACTGACAGGGGGCGGGCTGAAGCTTTCTTT
CDR3aa: CAWTDRGRAEAFF